The clone carrying this T cell receptor beta chain has just one count. Its antigen is not known. TCRdb keeps only in-frame clones here, not all; method: immunoSEQ multiplex PCR. Seen here are tens of thousands of clones, roughly 98% observed once, and the top ten hold roughly 0.6%. The sample originates from a study of Tregs in tolerant kidney transplant recipients. Study as a whole: The nonmyeloablative bone marrow transplants came from related graft donors, with transient mixed chimerism.

Study-wide points: The small number of patients limits these findings pending further validation. Biological reproducibility was not directly addressed, but technical replication error appeared minimal.

The CDR3 contains 14 residues. The J segment lost 7 bases and the V segment lost 3 bases, leaving 6 bases of the junction unmatched. The germline CDR1 and CDR2 sequences are LNHDA and SQIVND (reference sequence). Material: CD4+ T cells from blood, obtained before the transplant. The V gene is TRBV19, the J gene TRBJ1-5; 7 bases line up with TRBD1. This receptor was taken from a human donor who received a combined kidney and bone marrow transplant. The CDR3 protein is CASSMPGGRQPQHF. DNA of the CDR3: TGTGCCAGTAGTATGCCAGGGGGAAGGCAGCCCCAGCATTTT.